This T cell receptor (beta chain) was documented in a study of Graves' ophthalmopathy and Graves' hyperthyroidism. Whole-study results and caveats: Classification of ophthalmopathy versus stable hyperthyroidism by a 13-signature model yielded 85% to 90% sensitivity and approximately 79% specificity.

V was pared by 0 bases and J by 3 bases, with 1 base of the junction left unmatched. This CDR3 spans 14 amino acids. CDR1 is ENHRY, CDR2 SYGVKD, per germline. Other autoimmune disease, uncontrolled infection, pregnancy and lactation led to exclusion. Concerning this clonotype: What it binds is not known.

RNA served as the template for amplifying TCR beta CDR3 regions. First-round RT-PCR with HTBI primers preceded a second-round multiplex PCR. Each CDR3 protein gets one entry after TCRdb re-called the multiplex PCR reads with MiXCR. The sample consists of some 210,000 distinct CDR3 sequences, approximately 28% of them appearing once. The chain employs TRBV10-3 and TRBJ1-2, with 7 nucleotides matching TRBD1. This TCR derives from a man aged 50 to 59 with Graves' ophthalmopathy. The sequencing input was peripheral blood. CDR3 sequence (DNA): TGTGCCATCAGTGAGTCGACAGGGTACTATGGCTACACCTTC. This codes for CAISESTGYYGYTF.